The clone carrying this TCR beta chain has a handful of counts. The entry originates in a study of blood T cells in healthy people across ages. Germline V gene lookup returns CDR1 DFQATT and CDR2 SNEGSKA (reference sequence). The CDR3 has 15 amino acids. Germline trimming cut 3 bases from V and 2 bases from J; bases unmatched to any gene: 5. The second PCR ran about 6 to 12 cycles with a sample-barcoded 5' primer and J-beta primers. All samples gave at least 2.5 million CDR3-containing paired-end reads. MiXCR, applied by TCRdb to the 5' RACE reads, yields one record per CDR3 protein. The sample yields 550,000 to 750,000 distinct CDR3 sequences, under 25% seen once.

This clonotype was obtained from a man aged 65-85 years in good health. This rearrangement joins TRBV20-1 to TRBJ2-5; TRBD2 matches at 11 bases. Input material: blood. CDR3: CSARGLADIQETQYF. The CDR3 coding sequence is TGCAGTGCTAGGGGACTAGCGGACATACAAGAGACCCAGTACTTC.